This T cell receptor beta chain was captured in a study of blood T cell repertoires in COVID-19. As for the study in general: PBMCs, B-cell-depleted T cells, or T cells provided the cDNA or gDNA that made up the material.

The CDR3 sequence is 14 residues long. With 4 bases clipped from V and 5 bases from J, the junction kept 3 bases outside the gene matches. Germline CDR1 and CDR2: SGHRS and YFSETQ. Some clones are missing from TCRdb's copy, which holds only in-frame ones; the method was immunoSEQ multiplex PCR. The sample has 250,000 to 300,000 clones, almost 85% seen once. The sequencing sample was made of peripheral blood. The chain is built from TRBV5-1 and TRBJ2-5; 12 bases line up with TRBD2. This sequence originates from a man over 45 with active or convalescent COVID-19. The CDR3: CASSATSGRETQYF. The CDR3 nucleotides read TGCGCCAGCAGCGCCACTAGCGGGAGGGAGACCCAGTACTTC.